These 17 T cell receptor beta chains were all obtained from the same sample, sequenced in a study of shared T cell receptors in the human thymus. Assay: immunoSEQ multiplex PCR; the TCRdb copy retains only in-frame clones and omits some. Counted here are under 850,000 clones, 85% to 90% occurring once; the ten biggest clones make up 0.0085% to 0.012%. These same data were also listed under a study on human thymus T cells.

The specimen sequenced was thymocytes. Every receptor here comes from a boy less than two years old with a congenital heart defect.

The chain uses TRBV30 and TRBJ1-1; D call uncertain. CDR3 length: 13 amino acids. CDR1 GTSNPN and CDR2 SVGIG come from the germline V gene (reference sequence). Trimming took off 3 bases at V and 6 bases at J, with 14 bases between the two ends. CDR3 coding DNA: TGTGCCTGGAGGGAGCCCGGTGGGTCTGAAGCTTTCTTT. This sequence encodes CAWREPGGSEAFF.

This chain links TRBV29-1 with TRBJ1-1; the D gene is possibly TRBD1 (5 bases). Per germline, CDR1 SQVTM and CDR2 ANQGSEA. Trimming took 5 bases from V and 4 from J, leaving 23 bases between them. The CDR3 consists of 16 residues. DNA of the CDR3: TGCAGCGTTTGCGTACAGGTGGGGCGAAACGCCACTGAAGCTTTCTTT. Residues: CSVCVQVGRNATEAFF.

The V call is TRBV30, the J call TRBJ2-2, with D perhaps TRBD2 (6 bases). The CDR3 is 15 amino acids. The V end was cut by 8 bases, the J end by 0 bases, with 16 bases between. Looked up from germline, CDR1 is GTSNPN and CDR2 is SVGIG (reference sequence). The CDR3 nucleotides read TGTGCCGGGACTGAGTCCGGGGCGAACACCGGGGAGCTGTTTTTT. Translated, it gives CAGTESGANTGELFF.

This clone was detected once. This chain links TRBV10-2 with TRBJ1-1; 8 nucleotides line up with TRBD1. Looked up from germline, CDR1 is WSHSY and CDR2 is SAAADI. The junction had 11 bases not matched to a gene; V was cut back by 6 bases and J by 5 bases. CDR3 length equals 15 residues. The CDR3 sequence is CASRLGQGKGTEAFF. Here the CDR3 DNA reads TGCGCCAGCAGACTCGGACAGGGCAAGGGGACTGAAGCTTTCTTT.

This chain uses TRBV7-9 with TRBJ2-1; D unresolved. Deletions cut 5 bases from V and 8 bases from J, with 16 bases between. Germline lookup yields CDR1 SEHNR and CDR2 FQNEAQ (reference sequence). CDR3 length: 14 residues. CDR3 loop: CASSRGGPSDEQFF. As DNA, the CDR3 is TGTGCCAGCAGCCGCGGCGGTCCGAGCGATGAGCAGTTCTTC.

The CDR3 region is CASGLVRRGRDWQETQYF. The CDR3 coding sequence is TGTGCTAGTGGTTTGGTAAGGCGGGGACGGGACTGGCAAGAGACCCAGTACTTC. The V call is TRBV12-5, the J call TRBJ2-5, with a possible D match to TRBD2 (6 bases). The V and J ends lost 0 bases and 2 bases respectively, with 19 bases between them. The CDR3 is made up of 18 amino acids. The V gene's germline CDR1 is LGHNT and CDR2 FRNRAP.

The chain has TRBV4-2 and TRBJ2-7; 8 bases are shared with TRBD1. V gave up 0 bases and J gave up 5 bases; unmatched junction bases: 12. Germline V lookup: CDR1 LGHNA, CDR2 YNFKEQ. CDR3 length equals 17 residues. CDR3 sequence reads: CASSQDPGTGGVDEQYF. The CDR3 DNA reads as TGTGCCAGCAGCCAAGATCCTGGCACAGGGGGAGTCGACGAGCAGTACTTC.

This clone was recorded only once. The chain uses TRBV27 and TRBJ2-3, with D possibly matching TRBD2 (6 bases). V dropped 6 bases and J dropped 3 bases, with 19 bases sitting between them. Germline loops: CDR1 MNHEY, CDR2 SMNVEV (reference sequence). This CDR3 has 16 residues. The CDR3 sequence: CASRTTGDRKTDTQYF. In DNA form, the CDR3 reads TGTGCCAGCAGAACGACGGGAGATAGGAAGACAGATACGCAGTATTTT.

The J gene is TRBJ1-1, the V gene TRBV5-1; 10 nucleotides agree with TRBD1. J was trimmed by 4 bases and V by 4 bases; bases with no gene match: 7. The CDR3 covers 15 residues. Germline values: CDR1 SGHRS, CDR2 YFSETQ. The DNA of the CDR3 is TGCGCCAGCAGCAGGGACAGGGGAGGCCCCACTGAAGCTTTCTTT. Its translation is CASSRDRGGPTEAFF.

This sequence joins TRBV27 and TRBJ1-2; D is undetermined. Looked up from germline, CDR1 is MNHEY and CDR2 is SMNVEV (reference sequence). CDR3 length: 16 residues. V was shortened by 3 bases and J by 8 bases, with 22 bases between the two germline ends. CDR3 DNA: TGTGCCAGCAGTTTTGCCTCGACACATTCCCCGCCGGGCTACACCTTC. This sequence encodes CASSFASTHSPPGYTF.

The CDR3 reads CASSLSRQGMTYGYTF. The DNA for the CDR3 is TGTGCCAGCAGCTTGAGCCGACAGGGGATGACCTATGGCTACACCTTC. The genes are TRBV5-4 and TRBJ1-2; 8 positions agree with TRBD1. After removal of 1 base from V and 4 bases from J, the junction contained 9 bases not matched to a gene. This CDR3 contains 16 residues. Germline V lookup: CDR1 SGHNT, CDR2 YYREEE (reference sequence).

The chain employs TRBV7-9 and TRBJ1-1, with TRBD1 identical over 7 bases. The germline gives CDR1 SEHNR, CDR2 FQNEAQ (reference sequence). The V and J ends lost 1 base and 1 base, in that order; junction bases with no gene match: 9. This CDR3 has 17 amino acids. The CDR3 DNA sequence: TGTGCCAGCAGCTTAGGGGGGCAGGGACAGAAGAACACTGAAGCTTTCTTT. Translating it yields CASSLGGQGQKNTEAFF.

This rearrangement joins TRBV6-9 to TRBJ1-5, with D hard to call. The CDR3 extends over 12 amino acids. CDR1 MNHGY and CDR2 SVAAGI come from the germline V gene. V was shortened by 5 bases and J by 10 bases, with 12 bases between the two germline ends. The CDR3 nucleotides are TGTGCCAGCAGTCAGAACGTTCGACCCCAGCATTTT. Amino acid sequence: CASSQNVRPQHF.

The chain is built from TRBV30 and TRBJ1-2, with no clear D. Germline V gives CDR1 GTSNPN, CDR2 SVGIG (reference sequence). This CDR3 spans 13 amino acids. Trimming removed 0 bases from V and 8 bases from J, with 13 bases in between. The DNA of the CDR3 is TGTGCCTGGAGTGTAGGCGGCGAAAGGGGCTACACCTTC. Its translation is CAWSVGGERGYTF.

The rearrangement uses TRBV27 and TRBJ2-6, with D tentatively TRBD1 (6 bases). Germline V gene lookup returns CDR1 MNHEY and CDR2 SMNVEV (reference sequence). V shed 1 base and J shed 1 base, with 23 bases lying between them. This CDR3 comprises 21 residues. In nucleotides, the CDR3 is TGTGCCAGCAGTTTATGGTCCGCAGGGGATCTTGCTGAATCTGGGGCCAACGTCCTGACTTTC. Translating gives CASSLWSAGDLAESGANVLTF.

The gene calls are TRBV4-3 and TRBJ2-7; TRBD1 aligns across 9 bases. The CDR3 length is 17 residues. Losses at the gene ends were 0 bases for V and 4 bases for J; bases not matched to a gene: 10. Germline CDR1 and CDR2: LGHNA and YSLEER. The CDR3 loop reads CASSQDLKGTGKYEQYF. CDR3 nucleotide sequence: TGCGCCAGCAGCCAAGATTTAAAGGGGACAGGGAAGTACGAGCAGTACTTC.

The chain is built from TRBV14 and TRBJ2-7; TRBD1 matches at 7 bases. The germline CDR1 and CDR2 sequences are SGHDN and FVKESK. The V segment lost 0 bases and the J segment 2 bases; nucleotides outside the gene matches: 16. The length of the CDR3 is 19 residues. The CDR3 loop is CASSQDFLVRGQKTYEQYF. CDR3 in DNA: TGTGCCAGCAGCCAAGACTTTTTAGTACGGGGACAGAAAACCTACGAGCAGTACTTC. Complete variable domain (other parts from reference TRBV14 and TRBJ2-7): EAGVTQFPSHSVIEKGQTVTLRCDPISGHDNLYWYRRVMGKEIKFLLHFVKESKQDESGMPNNRFLAERTGGTYSTLKVQPAELEDSGVYFCASSQDFLVRGQKTYEQYFGPGTRLTVT.